Shown below are 21 T cell receptor beta chains from a single sample sequenced in a study of human T cells and chemical hapten exposure. One entry per CDR3 protein results from TCRdb running MiXCR on the RACE reads. This sample has more than 300,000 distinct CDR3 sequences; around 5.5% occur once, and the top ten carry around 2.6%. The time point: pre-sensitization, week 0. The treatment was: therapeutic diphenylcyclopropenone sensitization with weekly scalp DPC. The sequencing here drew on whole blood, taken in connection with sensitization to the hapten diphenylcyclopropenone (DPC). The receptors derive from a woman aged 45 to 65 with alopecia areata. Some clones in this sample may be carry-over from other donors' samples.

Concerning this clonotype itself: In this CDR3 the conserved last residue, phenylalanine or tryptophan, is missing, so a read error is likely. The genes are TRBV7-9 and TRBJ1-2, with D perhaps TRBD1 (6 bases). The CDR3 covers 14 residues. Trimming pared 6 bases from V and 4 bases from J, leaving 15 bases between. Looked up from germline, CDR1 is SEHNR and CDR2 is FQNEAQ (reference sequence). The CDR3 region is CASSSLQGSYGYTI. In DNA form, the CDR3 reads TGTGCCAGCAGTTCCTTACAGGGCTCCTATGGCTACACCATC.

The table lists this clonotype with many counts. This chain uses TRBV6-1 with TRBJ2-3; D not certain. V was shortened by 0 bases and J by 0 bases, with 4 bases between the two germline ends. The CDR3 covers 14 residues. Germline assignment: CDR1 MNHNS and CDR2 SASEGT. CDR3 sequence: CASSEAGSTDTQYF. For the CDR3, the DNA is TGTGCCAGCAGTGAAGCGGGGAGCACAGATACGCAGTATTTT.

This chain uses TRBV5-5 with TRBJ1-1; the D gene is possibly TRBD1 (5 bases). CDR3 length equals 15 residues. The V gene lost 4 bases and the J gene lost 1 base, with 14 bases spanning the gap. Germline CDR1 is SGHKS and CDR2 is YYEKEE (reference sequence). CDR3 DNA sequence: TGTGCCAGCAGCAAGTCGACGGGGGGGAACACTGAAGCTTTCTTT. Translating it yields CASSKSTGGNTEAFF.

This clonotype has ten or more counts. This chain joins TRBV6-5 and TRBJ2-2, with a weak D call TRBD2 (6 bases). V lost 6 bases, J lost 4 bases, and 12 bases lay in between. This CDR3 spans 14 amino acids. The V gene's germline CDR1 is MNHEY and CDR2 SVGAGI. As DNA, the CDR3 is TGTGCCAGCAGCCCCCCCGGGAGCACCGGGGAGCTGTTTTTT. It translates to CASSPPGSTGELFF.

At least ten counts were recorded for this clonotype. The chain combines TRBV29-1 with TRBJ2-1, with D perhaps being TRBD1 or TRBD2 (5 bases each). Trimming took 2 bases from V and 4 from J, leaving 15 bases between them. Per the germline V gene, CDR1 is SQVTM and CDR2 is ANQGSEA. CDR3 length equals 15 residues. CDR3 loop: CSVEWDGQFYNEQFF. CDR3 coding DNA: TGCAGCGTTGAATGGGACGGACAATTTTACAATGAGCAGTTCTTC.

The chain couples TRBV21-1 to TRBJ2-3; TRBD1 was called by the table and not checked on the DNA. TRBV21-1 is termed a pseudogene. This CDR3 comprises 19 residues. DNA of the CDR3: TGTGCCAGCAGCAAAGCGCTAAGGGGCAGGGCTTACCTCACAGATACGCAGTATTTT. Encoded protein: CASSKALRGRAYLTDTQYF.

This clonotype was seen a few times. CDR3 amino acids: CASSFQTGGFTDTQYF. The CDR3 DNA sequence: TGTGCCAGCAGCTTCCAGACAGGGGGCTTCACAGATACGCAGTATTTT. The chain carries TRBV5-5 and TRBJ2-3, with 10 bases matching TRBD1. The CDR3 runs to 16 residues. Germline lookup yields CDR1 SGHKS and CDR2 YYEKEE (reference sequence). V lost 2 bases, J lost 2 bases, and 5 bases stayed unmatched.

This clonotype has a count of ten or more. The chain carries TRBV6-2 or TRBV6-3 and TRBJ2-1; tentatively, D is TRBD1 (5 bases). From germline, CDR1 is MNHEY and CDR2 SVGEGT. V was shortened by 2 bases and J by 5 bases, with 10 bases between the two germline ends. The CDR3 covers 14 residues. CDR3 sequence (DNA): TGTGCCAGCAGTTACCCGACAGTCGACAATGAGCAGTTCTTC. This translates into CASSYPTVDNEQFF.

This clonotype has at least ten counts. This rearrangement joins TRBV29-1 to TRBJ2-7; 10 nucleotides align to TRBD2. Germline lookup yields CDR1 SQVTM and CDR2 ANQGSEA. The CDR3 has 16 residues. After removal of 3 bases from V and 6 bases from J, the junction contained 14 bases not matched to a gene. The CDR3, as DNA: TGCAGCGTTGAGCTGCACCGGACTAGCGGCCCCCGCGAGCAGTACTTC. As protein: CSVELHRTSGPREQYF.

V gene TRBV6-2 or TRBV6-3 combines with J gene TRBJ2-7; D remains unclear. The germline V and J ends were trimmed by 3 bases and 6 bases, with 9 bases remaining between them. The CDR3 runs to 12 residues. CDR1 MNHEY and CDR2 SVGEGT come from the germline V gene. CDR3 region: CASSYHSSEQYF. The CDR3 DNA follows: TGTGCCAGCAGTTATCACTCCAGCGAGCAGTACTTC.

This clonotype was seen repeatedly, ten times or more. The chain uses TRBV12-3 or TRBV12-4 and TRBJ1-1, with 8 bases fitting TRBD1. The CDR3 runs 14 residues. V lost 6 bases and J lost 5; bases outside the gene matches: 8. The CDR3 loop reads CASRGAGGRTEAFF. CDR3 nucleotides: TGTGCCAGCAGGGGAGCAGGGGGCCGAACTGAAGCTTTCTTT.

This clonotype was seen a few times. J is TRBJ1-5 and V is TRBV4-1, with no clear D. Germline assignment: CDR1 MGHRA and CDR2 YSYEKL. V lost 3 bases and J 3 bases, leaving 12 bases between the germline ends. The CDR3 covers 15 residues. This chain's CDR3 is CASSQQEIANQPQHF. As DNA, the CDR3 is TGCGCCAGCAGCCAGCAGGAAATTGCCAATCAGCCCCAGCATTTT.

This clonotype appeared many times. V and J are TRBV6-6 and TRBJ1-5; 7 bases match TRBD1. Germline V CDR1 and CDR2: MNHNY, SVGAGI (reference sequence). The V gene end was trimmed by 2 bases and the J gene end by 5 bases; junction bases not matched to a gene: 12. This CDR3 comprises 17 residues. Written as DNA, the CDR3 is TGTGCCAGCAGTTACGTCCGTCTCAGGACAGGACATCAGCCCCAGCATTTT. Protein: CASSYVRLRTGHQPQHF.

This clonotype was found many times. V gene TRBV28 combines with J gene TRBJ1-1, with D perhaps TRBD1 (6 bases). CDR3 size: 14 residues. Trimming took off 2 bases at V and 8 bases at J, with 15 bases between the two ends. The germline V gene encodes CDR1 MDHEN and CDR2 SYDVKM. CDR3 sequence reads: CASSLKLLGGEAFF. Here the CDR3 DNA reads TGTGCCAGCAGTTTAAAGCTTTTAGGGGGGGAAGCTTTCTTT.

This chain joins TRBV5-1 and TRBJ2-1; TRBD2 matches at 9 bases. The CDR3 totals 15 residues. The germline V gene has CDR1 SGHRS and CDR2 YFSETQ. V lost 1 base and J lost 8; bases outside the gene matches: 7. Written as DNA, the CDR3 is TGCGCCAGCAGCTTGATGCGGGGGGGCCGAGATGAGCAGTTCTTC. It is translated as CASSLMRGGRDEQFF.

V and J are TRBV10-3 and TRBJ1-3, with 8 positions matching TRBD1. The germline gives CDR1 ENHRY, CDR2 SYGVKD. CDR3 length equals 15 residues. Trimming at V came to 10 bases and at J to 0 bases, leaving 8 bases not matched to a gene. This CDR3 is CATLQGDNSGNTIYF. In DNA form, the CDR3 reads TGTGCCACCCTACAGGGGGACAACTCTGGAAACACCATATATTTT.

This clonotype was counted at least ten times. The genes are TRBV6-6 and TRBJ2-3; D remains unclear. The CDR3 is made up of 13 amino acids. Germline lookup yields CDR1 MNHNY and CDR2 SVGAGI (reference sequence). V lost 2 bases and J lost 5, with 8 bases in between. CDR3 loop: CASSYTYQDTQYF. The CDR3 nucleotides read TGTGCCAGCAGTTACACGTACCAAGATACGCAGTATTTT.

This clonotype has only a few counts. The genes are TRBV12-3 or TRBV12-4 and TRBJ1-2; TRBD1 aligns across 7 bases. This CDR3 is built from 13 residues. Trimming at V came to 5 bases and at J to 13 bases, leaving 13 bases not matched to a gene. For the CDR3, the DNA is TGTGCCAGCAGTGCCGGGACAGCCGTTTGGTCCACCTTC. Protein: CASSAGTAVWSTF.

This clonotype appeared many times. The chain joins TRBV7-2 to TRBJ2-7; D call uncertain. The V end was cut by 1 base, the J end by 6 bases, with 16 bases between. Germline V CDR1 and CDR2: SGHTA, FQGNSA. CDR3 length: 15 residues. CDR3 residues: CASSLEGLGAIEQYF. The CDR3 DNA is TGTGCCAGCAGCTTAGAAGGGCTAGGTGCGATCGAGCAGTACTTC.

This clonotype was recorded many times. This sequence joins TRBV10-2 and TRBJ1-1, with D tentatively TRBD1 (5 bases). Germline assignment: CDR1 WSHSY and CDR2 SAAADI. The CDR3 consists of 16 residues. Trimming pared 0 bases from V and 6 bases from J, leaving 17 bases between. The DNA for the CDR3 is TGCGCCAGCAGTGAGTCTAGAGGGGTAGGAGATTCTGAAGCTTTCTTT. Translation: CASSESRGVGDSEAFF.

The sample holds many counts of this clonotype. The rearrangement joins TRBV7-2 to TRBJ1-2; no reliable D call. The germline V gene has CDR1 SGHTA and CDR2 FQGNSA. V shed 1 base and J shed 4 bases, with 16 bases lying between them. The CDR3 totals 16 residues. In DNA form, the CDR3 reads TGTGCCAGCAGCTTAGATCGCTTCGGTCGGAGCTATGGCTACACCTTC. As protein: CASSLDRFGRSYGYTF. Full variable domain (missing parts from reference TRBV7-2 and TRBJ1-2): GAGVSQSPSNKVTEKGKDVELRCDPISGHTALYWYRQSLGQGLEFLIYFQGNSAPDKSGLPSDRFSAERTGGSVSTLTIQRTQQEDSAVYLCASSLDRFGRSYGYTFGSGTRLTVV.